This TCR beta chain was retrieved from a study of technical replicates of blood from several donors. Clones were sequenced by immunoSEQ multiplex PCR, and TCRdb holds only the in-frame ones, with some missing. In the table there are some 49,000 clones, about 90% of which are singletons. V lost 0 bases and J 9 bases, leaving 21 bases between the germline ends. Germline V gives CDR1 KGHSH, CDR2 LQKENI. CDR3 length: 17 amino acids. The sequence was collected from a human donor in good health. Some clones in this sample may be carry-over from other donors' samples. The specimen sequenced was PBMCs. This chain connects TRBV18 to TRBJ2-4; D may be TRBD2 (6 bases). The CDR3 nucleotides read TGTGCCAGCTCACCACCCGTAAGGGCGCCGTCCGGGAGCATTCAGTACTTC. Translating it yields CASSPPVRAPSGSIQYF.